This T cell receptor beta chain was captured in a study of T cell changes during pregnancy in multiple sclerosis (dated by TCRdb to about 2019). Concerning the study at large: Changes in the T cell repertoire over the course of pregnancy were examined in this study in women with multiple sclerosis.

Libraries were made using the immunoSEQ multiplex PCR assay. TCRdb re-hosts the immuneACCESS table, in-frame sequences only. Its copies lack some clones; in the studies checked, an unresolved V gene accounts for under half of them, and the cause for the rest is not known. This sample gives 70,000 to 95,000 clones in total; roughly 95% of them show up just once. The ten biggest clones cover less than 0.75% of the sample. Comments on this clone: Its antigen is still unknown. No qualities accompany the bases; no much larger clone lies one base away.

A distance of 9 bases separates the germline ends of V and J, which lose 1 base and 6 bases respectively. CDR1 and CDR2 are drawn from the germline V gene (reference sequence): LNHNV, YYDKDF. The CDR3 sequence holds 14 residues, the cysteine and phenylalanine included. Only CDR3 DNA remains: 42 bases, in frame from the first base. The specimen was peripheral blood, collected in the second trimester of pregnancy. The sequence came from a female donor in good health, enrolled as a control in a pregnancy study. The V gene is TRBV15 and the J gene is TRBJ2-2; TRBD1 could be the D gene, as 5 bases match. Here the CDR3 is given as CATSRGSTAGELFF. The sequence in DNA is TGTGCCACCAGCAGAGGCTCGACAGCCGGGGAGCTGTTTTTT.